The clone carrying this TCR beta chain was picked up many times. The antigen remains unidentified. Using its own MiXCR run on the 5' RACE reads, TCRdb lists one record per CDR3 protein. The repertoire holds 1.5 million to 2 million distinct CDR3 sequences, with roughly a third as singletons. The CDR3 has 11 amino acids. V lost 5 bases and J 4 bases, leaving 9 bases between the germline ends. Germline-derived CDR1 and CDR2 are SQVTM and ANQGSEA. This entry is derived from a study of identical twins. The study, taken as a whole, reports: Invariant MAIT and iNKT cells could partly confound zero-insertion analyses.

The sequence derives from a newborn girl in good health. The chain joins TRBV29-1 to TRBJ2-7; maybe TRBD1 (6 bases). Material: cord blood. The CDR3 sequence is CSVTRGYEQYF. The DNA for the CDR3 is TGCAGCGTTACTAGGGGGTACGAGCAGTACTTC.